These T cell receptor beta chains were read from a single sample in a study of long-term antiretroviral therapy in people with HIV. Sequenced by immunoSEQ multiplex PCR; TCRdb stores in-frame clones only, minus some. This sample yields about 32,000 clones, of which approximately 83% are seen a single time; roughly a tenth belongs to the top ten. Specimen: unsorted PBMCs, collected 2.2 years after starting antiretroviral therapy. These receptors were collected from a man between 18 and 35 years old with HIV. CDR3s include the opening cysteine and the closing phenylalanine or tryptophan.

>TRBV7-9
CASSLGFPGQGFHNEQFF
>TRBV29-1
CSVQQGADSGYTF
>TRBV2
CASSEAPSGGVSSYNEQFF
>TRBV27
CASSYGGLFSYEQYF
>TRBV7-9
CASSLAWDPGERNTIYF
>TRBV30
CAWSWGTNTEAFF
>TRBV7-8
CASSQRVTRGANTGELFF
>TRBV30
CAWSVKQRKGGLFF
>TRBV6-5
CASRPKGAHEQYF
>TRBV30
CAWSQVDKDNTEAFF
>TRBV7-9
CASSRIDWQRNTQYF
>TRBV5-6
CASSLKDRVEKLFF
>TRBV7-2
CASSFSTGGLPEAFF
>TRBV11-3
CASSAGTGGDIDTQYF
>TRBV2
CASRRVQETQYF
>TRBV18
CASSGASPGQVIAGGYQPQHF
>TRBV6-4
CASSQVLAGGNNEQFF
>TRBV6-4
CASSDEGDNTGELFF
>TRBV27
CASSFIGQGIGYTF
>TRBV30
CAWDSGEKLFF
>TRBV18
CASSPLLADSNQPQHF
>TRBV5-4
CASSLVGHGGELFF
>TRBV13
CASSYTAQGTDTQYF
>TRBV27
CASSSRPGPNTIYF
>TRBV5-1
CASRGLGRRTDTQYF
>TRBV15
CATSPRGAEADTIYF
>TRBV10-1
CASSEFGTEQETQYF
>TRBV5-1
CASSFNSAGELFF
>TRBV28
CASSLTGFNYGYTF
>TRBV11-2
CASSFDSSNTGELFF
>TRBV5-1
CASSPDGGLGYTF
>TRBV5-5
CASSFSGAREAFF
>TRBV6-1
CASKSGQGFGYTF
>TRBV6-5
CASSLRLTDTQYF
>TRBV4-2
CASSQDLAGWGGELFF
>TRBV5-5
CASSLWQGRSDGYTF
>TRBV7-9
CASKGQGGTEAFF
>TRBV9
CASSADRGGEQYEQYF
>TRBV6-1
CASSEGPEQYF